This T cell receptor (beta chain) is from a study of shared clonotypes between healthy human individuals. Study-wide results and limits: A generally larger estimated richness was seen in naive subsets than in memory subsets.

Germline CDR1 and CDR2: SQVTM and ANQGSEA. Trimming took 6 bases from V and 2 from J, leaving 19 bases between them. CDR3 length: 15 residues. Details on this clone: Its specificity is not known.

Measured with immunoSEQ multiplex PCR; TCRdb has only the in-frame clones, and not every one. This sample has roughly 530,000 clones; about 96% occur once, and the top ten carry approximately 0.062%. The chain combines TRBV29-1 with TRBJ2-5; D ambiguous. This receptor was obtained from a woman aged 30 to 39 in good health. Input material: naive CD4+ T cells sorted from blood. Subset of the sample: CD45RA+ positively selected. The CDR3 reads CSVFRWAGSQETQYF. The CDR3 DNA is TGCAGCGTCTTCCGTTGGGCAGGAAGTCAAGAGACCCAGTACTTC.